Described below is a single T cell receptor (beta chain) sequence and its context. These data originate in a study of T cell responses to AZD1222 COVID-19 vaccine. Trimming cost V 4 bases and J 1 base, with 13 bases left between them. The CDR3 sequence is 15 residues long. In germline, CDR1 is MDHEN, CDR2 SYDVKM. Only in-frame clones appear in the TCRdb table, and some are missing; sequencing was by immunoSEQ multiplex PCR. The sample consists of more than 120,000 clones, 85% to 90% of them appearing once. This rearrangement joins TRBV28 to TRBJ1-2; no reliable D call. This TCR was recovered from an adult who received the AZD1222 COVID-19 vaccine. Sequencing used peripheral blood, obtained 28 days after the second AZD1222 dose. The CDR3 loop is CASSSSQLLNYGYTF. CDR3 sequence (DNA): TGTGCCAGCAGTTCGAGCCAGCTACTTAACTATGGCTACACCTTC.